Below, one TCR beta chain is given with its context. Its antigen is undetermined. TCRdb's copy holds only in-frame clones and misses some; the assay was immunoSEQ multiplex PCR. Among a few million clones listed, around 92% were seen once. These data come from a study of shared clonotypes between healthy human individuals. Study-wide background: Used for every donor were three CD4 naive, three CD4 memory, two CD8 naive and one CD8 memory plate. Whole-study findings and limits: Donors were few, which limited the genetic and exposure-history diversity represented. Generally, naive subsets (rather than memory subsets) showed larger estimated richness.

Germline CDR1 and CDR2: KGHSH and LQKENI. CDR3 size: 16 residues. V lost 5 bases to trimming and J lost 7 bases; unmatched junction nucleotides: 11. This clonotype originated in a man aged 18 to 29 in good health. Some clones in this sample may be carry-over from other donors' samples. This sequence joins TRBV18 and TRBJ2-1; TRBD2 matches 10 bases. The specimen was naive CD4+ T cells from PBMCs. Subset here: CD45RA+ positively selected. CDR3 bases: TGTGCCAGCTCAATTCACGTAACTAGCGGGGTTAATGAGCAGTTCTTC. This translates into CASSIHVTSGVNEQFF.